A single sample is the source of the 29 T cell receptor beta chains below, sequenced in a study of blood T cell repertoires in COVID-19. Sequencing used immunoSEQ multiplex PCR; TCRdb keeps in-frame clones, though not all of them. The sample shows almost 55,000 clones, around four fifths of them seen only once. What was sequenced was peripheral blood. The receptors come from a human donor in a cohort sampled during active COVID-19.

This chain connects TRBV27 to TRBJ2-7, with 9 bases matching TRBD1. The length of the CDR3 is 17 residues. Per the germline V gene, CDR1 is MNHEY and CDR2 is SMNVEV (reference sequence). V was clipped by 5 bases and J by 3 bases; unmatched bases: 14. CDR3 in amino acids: CASSRRDRVTLYYEQYF. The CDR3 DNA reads TGTGCCAGCAGTCGCCGGGACAGGGTGACCCTTTACTACGAGCAGTACTTC.

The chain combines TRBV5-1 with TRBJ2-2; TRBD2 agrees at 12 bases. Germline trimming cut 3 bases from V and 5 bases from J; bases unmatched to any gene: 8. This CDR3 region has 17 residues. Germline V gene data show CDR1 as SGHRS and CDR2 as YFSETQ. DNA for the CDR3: TGCGCCAGCAGCTCGTCTAGCGGGGGGGCCGGGACCGGGGAGCTGTTTTTT. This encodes CASSSSSGGAGTGELFF.

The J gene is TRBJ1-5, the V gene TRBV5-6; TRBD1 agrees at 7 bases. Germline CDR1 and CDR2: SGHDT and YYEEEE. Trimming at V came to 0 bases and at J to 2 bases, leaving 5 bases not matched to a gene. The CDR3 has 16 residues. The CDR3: CASSLGPDRRNQPQHF. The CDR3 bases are TGTGCCAGCAGCTTGGGCCCGGACAGGCGCAATCAGCCCCAGCATTTT.

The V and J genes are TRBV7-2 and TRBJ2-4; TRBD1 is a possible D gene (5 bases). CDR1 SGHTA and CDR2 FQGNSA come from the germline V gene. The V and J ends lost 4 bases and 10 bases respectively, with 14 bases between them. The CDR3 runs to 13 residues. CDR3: CASSSGLYGIQYF. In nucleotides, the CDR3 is TGTGCCAGCAGCTCAGGGTTATATGGAATTCAGTACTTC.

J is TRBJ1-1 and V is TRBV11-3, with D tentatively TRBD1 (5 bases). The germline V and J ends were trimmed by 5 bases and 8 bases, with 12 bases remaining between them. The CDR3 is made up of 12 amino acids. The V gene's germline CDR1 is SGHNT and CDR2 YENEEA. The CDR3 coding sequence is TGTGCCAGCAGCGCCGGGGGAGGCGAAGCTTTCTTT. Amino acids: CASSAGGGEAFF.

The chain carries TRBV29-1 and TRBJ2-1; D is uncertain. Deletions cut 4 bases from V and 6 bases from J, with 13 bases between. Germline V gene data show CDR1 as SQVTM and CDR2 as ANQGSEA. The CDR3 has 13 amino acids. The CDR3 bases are TGCAGCGTTGGCCTAGATAGTTTCAATGAGCAGTTCTTC. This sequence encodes CSVGLDSFNEQFF.

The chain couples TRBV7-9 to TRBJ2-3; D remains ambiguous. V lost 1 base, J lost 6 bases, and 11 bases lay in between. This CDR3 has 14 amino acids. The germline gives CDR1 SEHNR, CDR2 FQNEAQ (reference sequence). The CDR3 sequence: CASSLVSGSDTQYF. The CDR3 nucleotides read TGTGCCAGCAGCTTAGTATCCGGGTCCGATACGCAGTATTTT.

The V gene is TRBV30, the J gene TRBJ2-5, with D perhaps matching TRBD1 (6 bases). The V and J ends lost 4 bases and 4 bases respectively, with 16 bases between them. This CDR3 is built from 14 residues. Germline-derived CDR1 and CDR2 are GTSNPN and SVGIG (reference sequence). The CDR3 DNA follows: TGTGCCTGGAAATCAGGGGCGGTTTTAGAGACCCAGTACTTC. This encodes CAWKSGAVLETQYF. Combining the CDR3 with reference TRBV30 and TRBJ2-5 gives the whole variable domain SQTIHQWPATLVQPVGSPLSLECTVEGTSNPNLYWYRQAAGRGLQLLFYSVGIGQISSEVPQNLSASRPQDRQFILSSKKLLLSDSGFYLCAWKSGAVLETQYFGPGTRLLVL.

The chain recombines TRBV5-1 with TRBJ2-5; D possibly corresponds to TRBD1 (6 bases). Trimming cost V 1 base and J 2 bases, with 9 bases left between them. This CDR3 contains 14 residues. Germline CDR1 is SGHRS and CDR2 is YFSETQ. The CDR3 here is CASSLWGHQETQYF. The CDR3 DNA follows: TGCGCCAGCAGCTTGTGGGGACATCAAGAGACCCAGTACTTC.

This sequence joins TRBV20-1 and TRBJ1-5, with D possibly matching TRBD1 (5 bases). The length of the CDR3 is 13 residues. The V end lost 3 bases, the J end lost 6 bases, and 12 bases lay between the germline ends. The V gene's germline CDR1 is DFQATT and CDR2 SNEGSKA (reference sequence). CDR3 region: CSASSRVSQPQHF. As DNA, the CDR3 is TGCAGTGCTAGTAGCAGGGTGAGTCAGCCCCAGCATTTT.

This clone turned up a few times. The CDR3: CASSLVTGTGDSPLHF. CDR3 nucleotides: TGTGCCAGCAGCTTAGTAACCGGGACAGGCGATTCACCCCTCCACTTT. This rearrangement joins TRBV5-5 to TRBJ1-6; 8 positions agree with TRBD1. This CDR3 is 16 amino acids long. Germline lookup yields CDR1 SGHKS and CDR2 YYEKEE (reference sequence). Trimming took 2 bases from V and 8 from J; bases not matched to a gene: 9.

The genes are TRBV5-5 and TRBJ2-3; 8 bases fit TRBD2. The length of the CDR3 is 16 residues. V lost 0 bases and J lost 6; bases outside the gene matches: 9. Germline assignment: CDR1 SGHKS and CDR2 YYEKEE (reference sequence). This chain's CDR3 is CASSLVSRGAGDTQYF. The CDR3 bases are TGTGCCAGCAGCTTGGTTTCGCGGGGGGCCGGGGATACGCAGTATTTT. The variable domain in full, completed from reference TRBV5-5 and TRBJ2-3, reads DAGVTQSPTHLIKTRGQQVTLRCSPISGHKSVSWYQQVLGQGPQFIFQYYEKEERGRGNFPDRFSARQFPNYSSELNVNALLLGDSALYLCASSLVSRGAGDTQYFGPGTRLTVL.

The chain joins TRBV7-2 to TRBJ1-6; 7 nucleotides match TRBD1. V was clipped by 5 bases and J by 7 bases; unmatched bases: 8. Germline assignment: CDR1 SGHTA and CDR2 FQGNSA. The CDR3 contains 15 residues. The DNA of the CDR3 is TGTGCCAGCAGCCTAACCGGGGACAGAAATTCACCCCTCCACTTT. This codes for CASSLTGDRNSPLHF. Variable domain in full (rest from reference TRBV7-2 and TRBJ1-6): GAGVSQSPSNKVTEKGKDVELRCDPISGHTALYWYRQSLGQGLEFLIYFQGNSAPDKSGLPSDRFSAERTGGSVSTLTIQRTQQEDSAVYLCASSLTGDRNSPLHFGNGTRLTVT.

This CDR3 reads CASSAGTYEQYF. Here the CDR3 DNA reads TGTGCCAGCAGCGCTGGTACTTACGAGCAGTACTTC. This chain links TRBV9 with TRBJ2-7, with D uncertain. Looked up from germline, CDR1 is SGDLS and CDR2 is YYNGEE. Trimming stripped 3 bases from V and 4 bases from J, with 8 bases between. The CDR3 sequence is 12 residues long.

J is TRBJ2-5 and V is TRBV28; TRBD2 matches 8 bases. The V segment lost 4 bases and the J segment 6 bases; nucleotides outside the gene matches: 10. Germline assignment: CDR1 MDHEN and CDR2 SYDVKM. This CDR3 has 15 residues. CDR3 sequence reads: CASSSPAGGGKTQYF. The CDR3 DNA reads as TGTGCCAGCAGTTCTCCTGCGGGGGGCGGGAAGACCCAGTACTTC.

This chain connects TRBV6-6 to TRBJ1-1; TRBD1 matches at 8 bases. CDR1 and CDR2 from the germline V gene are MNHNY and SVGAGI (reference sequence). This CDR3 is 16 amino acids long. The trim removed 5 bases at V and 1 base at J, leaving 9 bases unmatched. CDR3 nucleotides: TGTGCCAGCAGTCCCCCTCCAGGGACAGGGAACACTGAAGCTTTCTTT. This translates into CASSPPPGTGNTEAFF.

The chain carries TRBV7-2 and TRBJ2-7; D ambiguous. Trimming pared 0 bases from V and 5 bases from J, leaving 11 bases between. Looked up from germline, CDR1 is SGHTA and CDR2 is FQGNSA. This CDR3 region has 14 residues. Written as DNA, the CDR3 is TGTGCCAGCAGCTTAGCGCGAGAGAACCACGAGCAGTACTTC. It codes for CASSLARENHEQYF.

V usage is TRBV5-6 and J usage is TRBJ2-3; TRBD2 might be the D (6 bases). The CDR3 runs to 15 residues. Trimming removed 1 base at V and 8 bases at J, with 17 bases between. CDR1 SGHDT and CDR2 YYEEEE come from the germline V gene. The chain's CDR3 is CASSLLLAGLGTQYF. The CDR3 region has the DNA TGTGCCAGCAGCTTGTTGTTGGCGGGGTTAGGTACGCAGTATTTT. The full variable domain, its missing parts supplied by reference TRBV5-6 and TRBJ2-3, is DAGVTQSPTHLIKTRGQQVTLRCSPKSGHDTVSWYQQALGQGPQFIFQYYEEEERQRGNFPDRFSGHQFPNYSSELNVNALLLGDSALYLCASSLLLAGLGTQYFGPGTRLTVL.

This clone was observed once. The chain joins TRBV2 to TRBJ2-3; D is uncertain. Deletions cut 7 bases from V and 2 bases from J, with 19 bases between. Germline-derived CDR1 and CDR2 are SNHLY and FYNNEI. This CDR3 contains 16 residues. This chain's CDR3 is CASTPHSSPVTDTQYF. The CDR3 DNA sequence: TGTGCCAGCACCCCACATAGTAGCCCCGTCACAGATACGCAGTATTTT.

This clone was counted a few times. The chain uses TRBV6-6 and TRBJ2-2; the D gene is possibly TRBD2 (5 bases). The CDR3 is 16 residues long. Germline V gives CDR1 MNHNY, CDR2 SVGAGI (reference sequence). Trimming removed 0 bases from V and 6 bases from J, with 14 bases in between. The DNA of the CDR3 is TGTGCCAGCAGTTACTCGTCAGGAGGAGTGGCCGGGGAGCTGTTTTTT. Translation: CASSYSSGGVAGELFF.

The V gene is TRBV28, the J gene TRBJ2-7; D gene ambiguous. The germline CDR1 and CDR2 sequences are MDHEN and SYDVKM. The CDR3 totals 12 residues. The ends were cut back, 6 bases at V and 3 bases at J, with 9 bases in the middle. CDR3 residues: CASSRLGYEQYF. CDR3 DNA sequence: TGTGCCAGCAGCCGACTGGGCTACGAGCAGTACTTC.

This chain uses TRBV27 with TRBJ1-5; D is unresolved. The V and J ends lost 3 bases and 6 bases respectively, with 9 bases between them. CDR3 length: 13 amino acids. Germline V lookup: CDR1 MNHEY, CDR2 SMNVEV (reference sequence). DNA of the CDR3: TGTGCCAGCAGTTTCGAGGGCTCTCAGCCCCAGCATTTT. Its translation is CASSFEGSQPQHF.

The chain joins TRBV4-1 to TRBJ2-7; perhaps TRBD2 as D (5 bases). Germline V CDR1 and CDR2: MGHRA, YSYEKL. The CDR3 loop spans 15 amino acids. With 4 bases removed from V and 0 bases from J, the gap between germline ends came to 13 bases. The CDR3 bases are TGCGCCAGCAGCCCCAGGTCTGAGGGCTCCTACGAGCAGTACTTC. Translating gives CASSPRSEGSYEQYF.

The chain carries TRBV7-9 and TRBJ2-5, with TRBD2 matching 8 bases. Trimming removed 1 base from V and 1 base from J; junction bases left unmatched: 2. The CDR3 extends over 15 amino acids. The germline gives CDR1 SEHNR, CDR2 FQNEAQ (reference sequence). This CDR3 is CASSLGGGPQETQYF. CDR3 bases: TGTGCCAGCAGCTTAGGCGGGGGGCCCCAAGAGACCCAGTACTTC.

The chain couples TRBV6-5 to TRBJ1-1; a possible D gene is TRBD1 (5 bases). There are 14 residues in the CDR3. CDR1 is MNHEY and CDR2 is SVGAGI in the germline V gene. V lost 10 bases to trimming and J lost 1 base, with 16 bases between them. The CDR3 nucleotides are TGTGCCACGATACGGGGAGGGGAGAACACTGAAGCTTTCTTT. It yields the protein CATIRGGENTEAFF.

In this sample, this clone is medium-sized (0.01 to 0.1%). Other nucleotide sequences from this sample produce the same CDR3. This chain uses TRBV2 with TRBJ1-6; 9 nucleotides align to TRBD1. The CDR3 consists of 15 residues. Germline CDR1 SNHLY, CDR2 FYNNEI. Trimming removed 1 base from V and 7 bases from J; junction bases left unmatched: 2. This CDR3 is CASSEDGTGNSPLHF. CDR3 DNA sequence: TGTGCCAGCAGTGAAGACGGGACAGGGAATTCACCCCTCCACTTT.

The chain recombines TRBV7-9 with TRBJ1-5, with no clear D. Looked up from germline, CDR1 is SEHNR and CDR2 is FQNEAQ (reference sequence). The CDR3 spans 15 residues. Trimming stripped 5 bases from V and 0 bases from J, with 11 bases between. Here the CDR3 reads CASSPVGDSNQPQHF. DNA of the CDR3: TGTGCCAGCAGCCCCGTCGGGGATAGCAATCAGCCCCAGCATTTT.

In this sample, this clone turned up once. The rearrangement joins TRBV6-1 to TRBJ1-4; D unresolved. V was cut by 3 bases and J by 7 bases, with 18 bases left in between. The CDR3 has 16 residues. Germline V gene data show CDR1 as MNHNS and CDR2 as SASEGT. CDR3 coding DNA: TGTGCCAGCAGTGACCGAGCAGGACTGAGCGGTGAAAAACTGTTTTTT. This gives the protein CASSDRAGLSGEKLFF.

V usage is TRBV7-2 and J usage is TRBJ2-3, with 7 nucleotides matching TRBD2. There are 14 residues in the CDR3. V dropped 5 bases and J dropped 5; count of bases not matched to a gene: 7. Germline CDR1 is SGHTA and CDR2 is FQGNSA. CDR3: CASSQRTRGDTQYF. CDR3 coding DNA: TGTGCCAGCAGCCAAAGGACTAGAGGAGATACGCAGTATTTT.